This TCR beta chain comes out of a study of T cells after posttransplantation cyclophosphamide. The study's findings and limits: Later blood repertoires were often dominated by clones from the donor CD8+ memory compartment. TRB overlap between skin or GI tissue T cells and blood was limited.

The naive gate required viable CD3+CD4+ or CD3+CD8+ cells with CCR7+CD45RA+CD45RO-CD95-CD27+CD28+ phenotype. Method: immunoSEQ multiplex PCR; TCRdb's copy keeps in-frame clones and lacks some. The data contain approximately 15,000 clones, around 94% of them singletons. The V end lost 0 bases, the J end lost 7 bases, and 12 bases lay between the germline ends. Germline V gives CDR1 LGHNA, CDR2 YNFKEQ. The CDR3 contains 14 residues. With respect to this clone: Antigen unknown.

The receptor was derived from a woman aged 45-65 years in good health and a related stem cell transplant donor. This chain joins TRBV4-2 and TRBJ2-5; D not resolved. Specimen: naive CD4+ T cells sorted from blood. CDR3 sequence (DNA): TGTGCCAGCAGCCAAGATTCGGCCTCGGGGACCCAGTACTTC. Protein product: CASSQDSASGTQYF.